The present T cell receptor beta chain was sequenced within a study of identical twins. CDR3 length equals 15 residues. V shed 1 base and J shed 2 bases, with 10 bases lying between them. The germline V gene encodes CDR1 SNHLY and CDR2 FYNNEI. TCRdb independently ran MiXCR on the 5' RACE reads; one entry per CDR3 protein. The sample lists 450,000 or so distinct CDR3 sequences, about 13% occurring once. This clonotype came up many times. The same data also went into a second study, on yellow fever vaccine responses in identical twins.

The sample was CD4+ T cells sorted from blood. This chain joins TRBV2 and TRBJ2-3, with D possibly matching TRBD1 (6 bases). This clonotype originated in a woman younger than 30 in good health. The CDR3 nucleotides read TGTGCCAGCAGTGAAGAGGGGACACACACAGATACGCAGTATTTT. Translated, it gives CASSEEGTHTDTQYF.